This TCR beta chain was identified during a study of blood T cell repertoires in COVID-19. Looking at the study overall: Italy, Spain and the United States were the sources of the convalescent and acute COVID-19 samples. Nucleic acid was either cDNA or gDNA, and it came from T cells, B-cell-depleted T cells, or PBMCs.

Trimming shortened V by 4 bases and J by 5 bases, and 11 bases separated the two germline ends. This CDR3 is built from 13 residues. In the source study's methods: Amplified reference gene primers provided the basis for estimating nucleated cell counts. Repertoires were generated with immunoSEQ multiplex PCR, while TCRdb's copy carries only in-frame clones and drops some. Clone size and the V and J calls come from that table; the DNA yielded D and trimming. Counted here are roughly 150,000 clones, 80% to 85% occurring once; the ten biggest clones make up approximately 11%. The rearrangement links TRBV12-3 or TRBV12-4 to TRBJ1-2; D may be TRBD1 (5 bases). The sequence was obtained from a man aged 65 to 85 with active or convalescent COVID-19. Source material: peripheral blood. CDR3 nucleotide sequence: TGTGCCAGCAGTTCCAGGGTCAGTTATGGCTACACCTTC. This sequence encodes CASSSRVSYGYTF.